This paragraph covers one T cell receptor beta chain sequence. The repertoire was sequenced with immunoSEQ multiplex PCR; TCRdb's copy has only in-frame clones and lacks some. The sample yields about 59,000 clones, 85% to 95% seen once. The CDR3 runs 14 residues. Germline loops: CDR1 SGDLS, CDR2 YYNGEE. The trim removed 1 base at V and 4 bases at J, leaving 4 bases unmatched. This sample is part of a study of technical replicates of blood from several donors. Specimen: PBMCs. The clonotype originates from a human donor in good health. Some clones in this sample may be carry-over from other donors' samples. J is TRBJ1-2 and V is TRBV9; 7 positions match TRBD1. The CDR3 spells CASSVLGQSYGYTF. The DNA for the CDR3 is TGTGCCAGCAGCGTACTGGGACAGTCCTATGGCTACACCTTC.